This entry describes one T cell receptor beta chain. In its sample, this clonotype was seen a few times. Its cognate antigen has yet to be identified. No qualities accompany the bases; no much larger clone lies one base away. The data were obtained in a study of spatial heterogeneity in lung cancer (dated by TCRdb to about 2019). About the investigation overall: Beta-chain transcripts were consistently detected in greater numbers than alpha-chain transcripts, which likely reflects a higher abundance of beta-chain transcripts. A strong correlation was found between TCR transcript counts in tumor regions and a T cell transcriptional module score from matched bulk RNA-seq. In the raw uncorrected reads, each unique combination of TCR and UMI appeared more than ten times on average. In non-small cell lung cancer, the study made a quantitative comparison of TCR alpha and beta repertoires among multiple tumor regions, matched nontumor lung and blood. The study linked features of the TCR repertoire to counts of nonsynonymous mutations, which were determined by whole-exome sequencing of tumor tissue. At surgery, 200 to 250 tumor regions, around 67 matched nontumor lung samples and 56 PBMC samples were TCR-sequenced for both alpha and beta chains.

V is shortened by 1 base, J by 7 bases, and the region joining them spans 11 bases. Spanning cysteine to phenylalanine, the CDR3 consists of 13 amino acids. Only the CDR3 portion is preserved as DNA: 39 bases, with reading frame beginning at the first base. CDR1 is given as SEHNR and CDR2 as FQNEAQ, both from the germline V gene (reference sequence). The time point label corresponds to: sample taken at primary tumor resection. Samples were obtained from approximately 76 patients with early-stage, untreated non-small cell lung cancer from the lung TRACERx cohort. TCR sequencing used whole RNA extracted from tumor and nontumor lung tissue, or from cryopreserved PBMC samples, without cell sorting. Only patients with enough RNA available from two or more tumor regions were chosen for TCR sequencing. A lung pathologist reviewed the tumor and adjacent nontumor lung specimens before the specimens were selected.

The library was generated by 5' RACE. TCRdb lists the instrument as NextSeq 500. To allow correction of PCR and sequencing errors, the TCR library protocol tagged every TCR cDNA molecule with a unique molecular identifier. The study's processing was this. TCR identification, UMI-based error correction and CDR3 extraction were performed with Decombinator tools. Expanded TCRs were defined as those above a frequency of 2 per 1,000, corresponding to the top 1% of the tumor frequency distribution. Expanded tumor TCRs statistically deemed absent (corrected P<0.05) from at least one tumor region were classed as regional, and all other expanded tumor TCRs were classed as ubiquitous. Renyi diversity was computed with the R vegan package after each repertoire had been subsampled 100 times to 5,000 TCRs. CDR3 similarity networks were built from amino acid triplet string-kernel similarity, with CDR3s being connected when pairwise similarity was above 0.82. In TCRdb, the public reads were trimmed at Q25 with fastp and aligned with MiXCR, with productive beta chains retained. Every CDR3 protein is listed once, alongside the most common genes and DNA of its rows. It is TCRdb's table, rather than the study itself, that gives the V and J calls and clone size. Across this sample there are 6,000 to 7,500 distinct CDR3 sequences, with around 15% seen only once. The ten biggest clones cover over 8% of the sample.

Overall results and qualifications from the work: Estimated TCR-seq coverage of tumor T cells was only about 6.5% for alpha chains and 13% for beta chains. Counts of ubiquitous and regional expanded TCRs correlated with counts of ubiquitous and regional nonsynonymous mutations, respectively. The number of expanded intratumoral alpha and beta TCRs correlated with the tumor nonsynonymous mutation count. Additional single-cell paired TCR alpha and beta sequencing was considered necessary to confirm, at a functional level, the hypothesis that regional TCRs recognize regional mutations.

This TCR came from a male donor with early-stage non-small cell lung cancer. Material: lung tumor tissue, obtained at surgery. The V and J segments used are TRBV7-9 and TRBJ2-7; a tentative D call is TRBD1 (5 bases match). The CDR3 has the sequence CASSLVAQGEQYF. At the DNA level, the sequence is TGTGCCAGCAGCTTAGTTGCCCAGGGAGAGCAGTACTTC.